This passage covers 20 T cell receptor beta chains from one sample sequenced in a study of T cell responses to AZD1222 COVID-19 vaccine. The protocol was immunoSEQ multiplex PCR, while the TCRdb copy is restricted to in-frame clones and leaves out a portion. This repertoire shows tens of thousands of clones, roughly nine tenths found once; its top ten account for less than 4%. Here the sequenced sample was peripheral blood, taken 28 days after the second AZD1222 dose. Receptors were obtained from an adult who received the AZD1222 COVID-19 vaccine.

This clone was observed once. V and J are TRBV7-7 and TRBJ2-6, with TRBD1 matching over 10 bases. CDR1 and CDR2 from the germline V gene are SSHAT and FNYEAQ (reference sequence). J gave up 3 bases and V 3 bases, and 5 bases lay outside the gene matches. This CDR3 is built from 17 residues. The CDR3 is CASSFRQGANGANVLTF. The CDR3 region has the DNA TGTGCCAGCAGCTTTCGACAGGGGGCTAATGGGGCCAACGTCCTGACTTTC.

This clone turned up a few times. The genes are TRBV3-1 (or the pseudogene TRBV3-2) and TRBJ2-7; D may be TRBD2 (6 bases). V was shortened by 2 bases and J by 0 bases, with 14 bases between the two germline ends. Germline V gives CDR1 LGHDT, CDR2 YNNKEL (reference sequence). The CDR3 is 16 residues long. The CDR3 DNA reads TGTGCCAGCAGCCAACCTGGGAGGAGGCCCTCCTACGAGCAGTACTTC. It is translated as CASSQPGRRPSYEQYF.

V is TRBV2 and J is TRBJ2-5, with 9 nucleotides matching TRBD1. CDR3 length equals 13 residues. The germline V gene has CDR1 SNHLY and CDR2 FYNNEI. Losses at the gene ends were 10 bases for V and 2 bases for J; bases not matched to a gene: 5. The CDR3 bases are TGTGCCAAGAGTGGACAGGGGCAAGAGACCCAGTACTTC. Translating gives CAKSGQGQETQYF. Filled out from reference TRBV2 and TRBJ2-5, the complete variable domain reads EPEVTQTPSHQVTQMGQEVILRCVPISNHLYFYWYRQILGQKVEFLVSFYNNEISEKSEIFDDQFSVERPDGSNFTLKIRSTKLEDSAMYFCAKSGQGQETQYFGPGTRLLVL.

CDR3 bases: TGTGCCAGCAGCTTAGGGGAAATCAACGAGCAGTACTTC. It yields the protein CASSLGEINEQYF. V usage is TRBV11-3 and J usage is TRBJ2-7; D is ambiguous. The CDR3 has 13 amino acids. The ends were cut back, 1 base at V and 5 bases at J, with 9 bases in the middle. Germline V CDR1 and CDR2: SGHNT, YENEEA.

The V and J genes are TRBV5-1 and TRBJ1-1; D call uncertain. The germline gives CDR1 SGHRS, CDR2 YFSETQ. V was cut by 0 bases and J by 1 base, with 7 bases left in between. The CDR3 spans 14 residues. CDR3 sequence (DNA): TGCGCCAGCAGCTTGGTGGGCGGGAACACTGAAGCTTTCTTT. Its translation is CASSLVGGNTEAFF.

The V call is TRBV5-1, the J call TRBJ2-1; D not certain. Trimming left V 4 bases short and J 0 bases short, with 11 bases between. Germline CDR1 SGHRS, CDR2 YFSETQ. CDR3 length: 15 amino acids. CDR3 in DNA: TGCGCCAGCAGCCGCGTCCCGGACTCCTACAATGAGCAGTTCTTC. Translation gives CASSRVPDSYNEQFF.

V usage is TRBV6-1 and J usage is TRBJ2-3; 8 bases are shared with TRBD1. Germline V gene lookup returns CDR1 MNHNS and CDR2 SASEGT. V lost 2 bases to trimming and J lost 2 bases; unmatched junction nucleotides: 9. The CDR3 runs to 17 residues. The DNA for the CDR3 is TGTGCCAGCAGTGAATTCCGGACAGGGAGGATCACAGATACGCAGTATTTT. Its translation: CASSEFRTGRITDTQYF.

The V and J genes are TRBV9 and TRBJ1-3; tentative D call: TRBD1 (5 bases). Between the trimmed V and J ends, which lost 4 bases and 1 base, there was a span of 12 bases. Germline V gives CDR1 SGDLS, CDR2 YYNGEE. This CDR3 contains 15 residues. The CDR3: CASSLVGGSGNTIYF. CDR3 nucleotides: TGTGCCAGCAGCCTAGTGGGGGGTTCTGGAAACACCATATATTTT.

This chain connects TRBV29-1 to TRBJ2-6; 10 positions agree with TRBD1. The ends lost 4 bases at V and 2 bases at J; junction bases unmatched: 5. In germline, CDR1 is SQVTM, CDR2 ANQGSEA. The CDR3 extends over 16 amino acids. This CDR3 reads CSVGVTGGAGANVLTF. CDR3 DNA sequence: TGCAGCGTTGGAGTGACAGGGGGCGCTGGGGCCAACGTCCTGACTTTC.

This clone showed up just a few times. DNA for the CDR3: TGTGCCAGTAGTATTTTGGCTCGCAATGAGCAGTTCTTC. As protein: CASSILARNEQFF. This rearrangement joins TRBV19 to TRBJ2-1; no firm D call. The CDR3 spans 13 residues. The V and J ends lost 3 bases and 6 bases respectively, with 9 bases between them. Germline V gives CDR1 LNHDA, CDR2 SQIVND (reference sequence).

This sequence joins TRBV9 and TRBJ2-2; no firm D call. The CDR3 extends over 17 amino acids. V lost 2 bases to trimming and J lost 3 bases, with 17 bases between them. CDR1 and CDR2 (germline): SGDLS, YYNGEE. The CDR3 bases are TGTGCCAGCAGCGTCGATCCCCATGAGGCGGACACCGGGGAGCTGTTTTTT. It encodes CASSVDPHEADTGELFF. Full variable domain (outside the CDR3, taken from reference TRBV9 and TRBJ2-2): DSGVTQTPKHLITATGQRVTLRCSPRSGDLSVYWYQQSLDQGLQFLIQYYNGEERAKGNILERFSAQQFPDLHSELNLSSLELGDSALYFCASSVDPHEADTGELFFGEGSRLTVL.

The chain carries TRBV4-2 and TRBJ1-4; possible D gene TRBD1, 5 bases. Germline V gene sequence: CDR1 LGHNA, CDR2 YNFKEQ. This CDR3 region has 14 residues. Trimming took off 1 base at V and 6 bases at J, with 9 bases between the two ends. CDR3 loop: CASSQVRGYEKLFF. CDR3 DNA: TGTGCCAGCAGCCAAGTTAGGGGTTATGAAAAACTGTTTTTT.

The V call is TRBV10-1, the J call TRBJ2-1, with TRBD2 matching 14 bases. After removal of 3 bases from V and 7 bases from J, the junction contained 5 bases not matched to a gene. The CDR3 is made up of 16 amino acids. The germline CDR1 and CDR2 sequences are WNHNN and SYGVQD (reference sequence). CDR3 amino acids: CASSEFRLAGGNEQFF. The CDR3 DNA reads TGCGCCAGCAGTGAATTCAGACTAGCGGGGGGGAATGAGCAGTTCTTC.

The chain couples TRBV3-1 (or the pseudogene TRBV3-2) to TRBJ1-2, with D uncertain. The germline V gene has CDR1 LGHDT and CDR2 YNNKEL (reference sequence). The germline V and J ends were trimmed by 1 base and 5 bases, with 17 bases remaining between them. CDR3 size: 16 residues. In DNA, the CDR3 is TGTGCCAGCAGCCAAGCATTAAGCGGAGTTTCTTATGGCTACACCTTC. It specifies CASSQALSGVSYGYTF.

The chain couples TRBV5-6 to TRBJ1-2; 8 nucleotides line up with TRBD1. The CDR3 runs to 16 residues. Germline V gives CDR1 SGHDT, CDR2 YYEEEE. Unmatched junction bases numbered 7, after V lost 0 bases and J lost 3 bases. The CDR3 region is CASSLGQGISYYGYTF. The CDR3 bases are TGTGCCAGCAGCTTGGGACAGGGGATAAGTTACTATGGCTACACCTTC.

The chain uses TRBV4-2 and TRBJ2-3; 7 bases line up with TRBD2. CDR1 is LGHNA, CDR2 YNFKEQ, per germline. This CDR3 is 16 amino acids long. The V segment lost 0 bases and the J segment 3 bases; nucleotides outside the gene matches: 6. The chain's CDR3 is CASSQEGGAGTDTQYF. The CDR3 DNA follows: TGTGCCAGCAGCCAAGAGGGAGGGGCGGGGACAGATACGCAGTATTTT.

This sequence joins TRBV7-8 and TRBJ1-3; 8 bases match TRBD1. This CDR3 spans 18 amino acids. Germline CDR1 reads SGHVS; CDR2 reads FQNEAQ. With V trimmed by 2 bases and J by 3 bases, 12 bases remained unmatched. The CDR3 region is CASSLPATGVESGNTIYF. In DNA form, the CDR3 reads TGTGCCAGCAGCTTACCCGCGACAGGGGTAGAAAGTGGAAACACCATATATTTT.

CDR3 sequence: CASIGTGGSYEQYF. CDR3 nucleotides: TGTGCCAGCATCGGGACAGGGGGTTCCTACGAGCAGTACTTC. The chain couples TRBV6-6 to TRBJ2-7; the match to TRBD1 covers 11 bases. Germline CDR1 is MNHNY and CDR2 is SVGAGI (reference sequence). The CDR3 has 14 residues. The junction had 3 bases not matched to a gene; V was cut back by 7 bases and J by 1 base.

This chain joins TRBV2 and TRBJ2-7, with 7 positions matching TRBD1. The junction had 7 bases not matched to a gene; V was cut back by 6 bases and J by 5 bases. The CDR3 is 13 amino acids. The germline V gene encodes CDR1 SNHLY and CDR2 FYNNEI. CDR3 protein: CASRFLDRDEQYF. The CDR3 nucleotides read TGTGCCAGCAGGTTCCTTGACAGGGACGAGCAGTACTTC. Supplemented by reference TRBV2 and TRBJ2-7, the full variable domain reads EPEVTQTPSHQVTQMGQEVILRCVPISNHLYFYWYRQILGQKVEFLVSFYNNEISEKSEIFDDQFSVERPDGSNFTLKIRSTKLEDSAMYFCASRFLDRDEQYFGPGTRLTVT.

V and J are TRBV7-9 and TRBJ1-2; unclear D gene. The CDR3 length is 13 residues. V was shortened by 1 base and J by 4 bases, with 7 bases between the two germline ends. Germline CDR1 is SEHNR and CDR2 is FQNEAQ (reference sequence). The CDR3 protein is CASSLGPVYGYTF. The CDR3, as DNA: TGTGCCAGCAGCTTAGGGCCGGTCTATGGCTACACCTTC.